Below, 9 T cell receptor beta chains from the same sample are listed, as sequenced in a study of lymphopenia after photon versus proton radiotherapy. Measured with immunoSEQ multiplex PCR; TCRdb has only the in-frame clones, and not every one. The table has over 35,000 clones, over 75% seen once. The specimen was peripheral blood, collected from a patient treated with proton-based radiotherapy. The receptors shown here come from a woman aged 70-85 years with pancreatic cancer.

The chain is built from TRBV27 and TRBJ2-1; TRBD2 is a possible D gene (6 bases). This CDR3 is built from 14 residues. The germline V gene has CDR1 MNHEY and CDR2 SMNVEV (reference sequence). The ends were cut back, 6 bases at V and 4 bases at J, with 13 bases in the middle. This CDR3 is CASRTDYFYNEQFF. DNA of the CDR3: TGTGCCAGCAGGACGGACTACTTTTACAATGAGCAGTTCTTC.

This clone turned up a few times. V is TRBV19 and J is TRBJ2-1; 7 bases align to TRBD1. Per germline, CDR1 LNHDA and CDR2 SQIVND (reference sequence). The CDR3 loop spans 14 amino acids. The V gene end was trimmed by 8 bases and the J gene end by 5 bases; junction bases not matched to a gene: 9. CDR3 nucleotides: TGTGCCAGTTCAGGACAGGTAGATCACAATGAGCAGTTCTTC. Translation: CASSGQVDHNEQFF.

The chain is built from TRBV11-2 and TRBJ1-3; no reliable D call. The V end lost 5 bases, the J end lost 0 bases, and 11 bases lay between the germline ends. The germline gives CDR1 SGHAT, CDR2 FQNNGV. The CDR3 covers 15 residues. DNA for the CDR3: TGTGCCAGCAGCCAGGACGGCTACTCTGGAAACACCATATATTTT. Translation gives CASSQDGYSGNTIYF. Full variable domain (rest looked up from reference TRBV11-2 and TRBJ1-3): EAGVAQSPRYKIIEKRQSVAFWCNPISGHATLYWYQQILGQGPKLLIQFQNNGVVDDSQLPKDRFSAERLKGVDSTLKIQPAKLEDSAVYLCASSQDGYSGNTIYFGEGSWLTVV.

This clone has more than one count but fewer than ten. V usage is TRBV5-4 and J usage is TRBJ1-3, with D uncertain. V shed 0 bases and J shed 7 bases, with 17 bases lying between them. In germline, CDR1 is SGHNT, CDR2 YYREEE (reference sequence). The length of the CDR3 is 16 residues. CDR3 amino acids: CASSLAGRTDTNTIYF. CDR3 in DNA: TGTGCCAGCAGCTTGGCCGGACGCACAGACACCAACACCATATATTTT.

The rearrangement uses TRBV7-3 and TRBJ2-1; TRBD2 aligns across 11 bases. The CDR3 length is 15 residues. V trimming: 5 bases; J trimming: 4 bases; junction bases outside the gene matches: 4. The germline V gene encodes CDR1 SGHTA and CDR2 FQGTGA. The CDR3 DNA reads TGTGCCAGCAGCACCCGACTAGCGGGGTACAATGAGCAGTTCTTC. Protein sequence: CASSTRLAGYNEQFF. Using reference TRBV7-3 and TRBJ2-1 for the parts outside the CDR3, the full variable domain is GAGVSQTPSNKVTEKGKYVELRCDPISGHTALYWYRQSLGQGPEFLIYFQGTGAADDSGLPNDRFFAVRPEGSVSTLKIQRTERGDSAVYLCASSTRLAGYNEQFFGPGTRLTVL.

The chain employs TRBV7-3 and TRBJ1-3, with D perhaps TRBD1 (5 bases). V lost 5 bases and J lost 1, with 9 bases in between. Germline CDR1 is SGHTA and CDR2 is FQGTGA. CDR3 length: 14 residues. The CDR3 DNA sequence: TGTGCCAGCAGCCCAGGGCCTTCTGGAAACACCATATATTTT. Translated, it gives CASSPGPSGNTIYF.

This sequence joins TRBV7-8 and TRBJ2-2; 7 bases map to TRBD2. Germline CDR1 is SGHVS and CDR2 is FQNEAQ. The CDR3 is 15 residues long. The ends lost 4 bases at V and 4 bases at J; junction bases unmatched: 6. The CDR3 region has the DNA TGTGCCAGCAGCTGGATAAGCGGGATCACCGGGGAGCTGTTTTTT. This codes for CASSWISGITGELFF.

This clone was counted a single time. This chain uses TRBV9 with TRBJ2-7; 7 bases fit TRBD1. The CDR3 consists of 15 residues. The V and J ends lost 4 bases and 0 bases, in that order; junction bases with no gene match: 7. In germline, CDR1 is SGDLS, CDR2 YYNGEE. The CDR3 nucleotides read TGTGCCAGCAGCACCGGGACAGCGACCTCCTACGAGCAGTACTTC. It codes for CASSTGTATSYEQYF.

This CDR3 is CASSVGLAGFNEQFF. The CDR3 DNA reads as TGTGCCAGCAGCGTTGGACTAGCGGGATTCAATGAGCAGTTCTTC. V usage is TRBV6-1 and J usage is TRBJ2-1, with TRBD2 matching 12 bases. The CDR3 loop spans 15 amino acids. Germline CDR1 and CDR2: MNHNS and SASEGT. Unmatched junction bases numbered 6, after V lost 6 bases and J lost 6 bases.